Reported below is one T cell receptor beta chain. This sample was included in a study of T cell clones after liver transplantation. Here immunoSEQ multiplex PCR was the method, and the copy in TCRdb shows in-frame clones only, minus some. The table lists about 68,000 clones, almost 95% of them singletons. The V gene's germline CDR1 is LNHNV and CDR2 YYDKDF (reference sequence). The CDR3 covers 15 residues. The V and J ends lost 1 base and 3 bases, in that order; junction bases with no gene match: 5. Sequencing was performed on CD4+ T cells from blood, taken 25 months after liver transplant. The TCR was taken from a human patient who received a liver transplant. A share of the T cells may be of graft donor origin. V gene TRBV15 combines with J gene TRBJ2-7; the match to TRBD2 covers 8 bases. The CDR3: CATSRAGGLFYEQYF. The CDR3 DNA reads as TGTGCCACCAGCAGAGCGGGGGGGCTTTTCTACGAGCAGTACTTC. Drawing the rest from reference TRBV15 and TRBJ2-7, the complete variable domain is DAMVIQNPRYQVTQFGKPVTLSCSQTLNHNVMYWYQQKSSQAPKLLFHYYDKDFNNEADTPDNFQSRRPNTSFCFLDIRSPGLGDTAMYLCATSRAGGLFYEQYFGPGTRLTVT.